These 26 T cell receptor beta chains originate from one sample sequenced in a study of OX40 agonist ivuxolimab in advanced cancers. The library relied on the immunoSEQ multiplex PCR assay. The table comes from immuneACCESS by way of TCRdb, which keeps in-frame sequences with V and J called. Part of the clones is missing from these tables; in studies checked, under half for an unresolved V gene and the rest for unknown reasons. The sample data list about 58,000 clones, and about 89% of these were observed just once. The ten largest clones capture 9% to 15% of the sample. The sequences come from CD4+ or CD8+ T cells sorted from blood, collected in a trial of the OX40 agonist ivuxolimab. Every receptor here comes from an adult with an advanced solid tumor such as melanoma, head and neck, liver or kidney cancer.

The chain is built from TRBV7-9 and TRBJ2-3, with 8 bases aligning to TRBD2. The V gene end was trimmed by 3 bases and the J gene end by 4 bases; junction bases not matched to a gene: 15. The CDR3 covers 18 residues. CDR1 and CDR2 (germline): SEHNR, FQNEAQ (reference sequence). CDR3 DNA: TGTGCCAGCAGCTTCTTTCCTAGGGCCTCGACTAGCGCAGATACGCAGTATTTT. It yields the protein CASSFFPRASTSADTQYF.

This chain joins TRBV5-4 and TRBJ1-6; no reliable D call. The germline V gene has CDR1 SGHNT and CDR2 YYREEE (reference sequence). V was trimmed by 3 bases and J by 7 bases, leaving 5 bases between them. The length of the CDR3 is 12 residues. The CDR3: CASSSLNSPLHF. The CDR3 bases are TGTGCCAGCAGCTCACTAAATTCACCCCTCCACTTT.

CDR3: CAIREDGAGAEAFF. The DNA for the CDR3 is TGTGCCATCAGGGAGGACGGAGCAGGCGCTGAAGCTTTCTTT. The V call is TRBV10-3, the J call TRBJ1-1; D remains unclear. The CDR3 is made up of 14 amino acids. CDR1 is ENHRY, CDR2 SYGVKD, per germline. Trimming removed 6 bases at V and 6 bases at J, with 17 bases between.

This chain joins TRBV7-9 and TRBJ1-1, with TRBD1 as a possible D gene (6 bases). The CDR3 length is 14 residues. Trimming pared 5 bases from V and 4 bases from J, leaving 14 bases between. From germline, CDR1 is SEHNR and CDR2 FQNEAQ (reference sequence). The CDR3 spells CASSGTGTVTEAFF. The CDR3 DNA is TGTGCCAGCAGCGGAACAGGGACGGTCACTGAAGCTTTCTTT.

V usage is TRBV6-4 and J usage is TRBJ2-2; 9 bases line up with TRBD2. Germline V CDR1 and CDR2: MRHNA, SNTAGT. The V segment lost 8 bases and the J segment 2 bases; nucleotides outside the gene matches: 9. The CDR3 contains 16 residues. Here the CDR3 DNA reads TGTGCCAGCCGGTCGCTAGCGGGACCAAACACCGGGGAGCTGTTTTTT. This codes for CASRSLAGPNTGELFF.

The chain links TRBV6-5 to TRBJ2-5; 8 nucleotides match TRBD2. The trim removed 7 bases at V and 5 bases at J, leaving 12 bases unmatched. CDR3 size: 15 residues. Germline CDR1 reads MNHEY; CDR2 reads SVGAGI. In nucleotides, the CDR3 is TGTGCCAGCACTCGGCTAGCGGGCCTCGGGGAGACCCAGTACTTC. Its protein product is CASTRLAGLGETQYF.

The chain links TRBV7-5 to TRBJ2-1; TRBD2, the table's D call, was not compared with the DNA. TRBV7-5 is termed a pseudogene. The CDR3 totals 15 residues. CDR3: CARSLASGRWNEQFF. In DNA, the CDR3 is TGTGCCAGAAGTCTCGCTAGCGGGAGGTGGAATGAGCAGTTCTTC.

Of note for this clone: At one boundary the junction diverges from the germline segment, which might be a read error. The chain carries TRBV28 and TRBJ2-7; D ambiguous. CDR1 and CDR2 from the germline V gene are MDHEN and SYDVKM. The CDR3 has 13 residues. Here the CDR3 reads CASSPVNSPPWGF. In DNA form, the CDR3 reads TGTGCCAGCAGTCCCGTCAACAGCCCGCCCTGGGGCTTC.

J is TRBJ2-7 and V is TRBV14, with a possible D match to TRBD2 (6 bases). Germline V gene data show CDR1 as SGHDN and CDR2 as FVKESK. V lost 4 bases and J lost 4, with 14 bases in between. The CDR3 consists of 14 residues. The CDR3 nucleotides read TGTGCCAGCAGCCTGACCGGGACTCTATACGAGCAGTACTTC. Translation gives CASSLTGTLYEQYF. Supplemented by reference TRBV14 and TRBJ2-7, the full variable domain reads EAGVTQFPSHSVIEKGQTVTLRCDPISGHDNLYWYRRVMGKEIKFLLHFVKESKQDESGMPNNRFLAERTGGTYSTLKVQPAELEDSGVYFCASSLTGTLYEQYFGPGTRLTVT.

This clone was detected only a few times. The V and J genes are TRBV27 and TRBJ1-1; D is uncertain. Germline V gene lookup returns CDR1 MNHEY and CDR2 SMNVEV (reference sequence). This CDR3 is built from 15 residues. Trimming took off 7 bases at V and 0 bases at J, with 15 bases between the two ends. Here the CDR3 DNA reads TGTGCCAGCACCCCCAGAGGCAGCGTGAACACTGAAGCTTTCTTT. This gives the protein CASTPRGSVNTEAFF.

This chain joins TRBV13 and TRBJ2-2, with 13 bases identical to TRBD2. The CDR3 length is 17 residues. V trimming: 5 bases; J trimming: 1 base; junction bases outside the gene matches: 4. Germline CDR1 PRHDT, CDR2 FYEKMQ (reference sequence). Here the CDR3 reads CASSQGLAGRNTGELFF. CDR3 nucleotides: TGTGCCAGCAGCCAGGGACTAGCGGGAAGGAACACCGGGGAGCTGTTTTTT. Full variable domain (remainder filled in from reference TRBV13 and TRBJ2-2): AAGVIQSPRHLIKEKRETATLKCYPIPRHDTVYWYQQGPGQDPQFLISFYEKMQSDKGSIPDRFSAQQFSDYHSELNMSSLELGDSALYFCASSQGLAGRNTGELFFGEGSRLTVL.

The chain links TRBV19 to TRBJ1-1; no reliable D call. Trimming left V 1 base short and J 5 bases short, with 5 bases between. CDR1 is LNHDA, CDR2 SQIVND, per germline (reference sequence). CDR3 length: 12 amino acids. The CDR3 is CASSIGATEAFF. In nucleotides, the CDR3 is TGTGCCAGTAGTATAGGAGCGACTGAAGCTTTCTTT.

The rearrangement links TRBV6-6 to TRBJ2-7, with D unresolved. The V end lost 7 bases, the J end lost 6 bases, and 16 bases lay between the germline ends. This CDR3 comprises 13 residues. The germline V gene encodes CDR1 MNHNY and CDR2 SVGAGI (reference sequence). The CDR3 sequence: CASTNGLWSEQYF. CDR3 nucleotide sequence: TGTGCCAGCACCAACGGGCTGTGGAGCGAGCAGTACTTC.

With respect to this clone: Other DNA sequences of this sample code for an identical CDR3. The chain links TRBV7-9 to TRBJ1-1, with a weak D call TRBD1 (5 bases). The germline V and J ends were trimmed by 3 bases and 4 bases, with 6 bases remaining between them. Germline V gene data show CDR1 as SEHNR and CDR2 as FQNEAQ (reference sequence). The CDR3 spans 12 residues. The CDR3 DNA reads TGTGCCAGCAGCTTGAGGGGCACTGAAGCTTTCTTT. Translating it yields CASSLRGTEAFF.

The chain has TRBV5-1 and TRBJ2-2; TRBD2 is a possible D gene (5 bases). The CDR3 runs 15 residues. Germline loops: CDR1 SGHRS, CDR2 YFSETQ. V gave up 1 base and J gave up 4 bases, with 11 bases separating them. CDR3 loop: CASSLTSGITGELFF. The CDR3 nucleotides read TGCGCCAGCAGCTTGACATCCGGGATCACCGGGGAGCTGTTTTTT.

This clone is a singleton in its sample. The genes are TRBV19 and TRBJ2-1, with D perhaps matching TRBD2 (6 bases). The V gene lost 2 bases and the J gene lost 6 bases, with 20 bases spanning the gap. Germline assignment: CDR1 LNHDA and CDR2 SQIVND (reference sequence). This CDR3 region has 17 residues. The CDR3: CASSIMLLARGGNEQFF. The CDR3 DNA reads as TGTGCCAGTAGTATAATGCTCCTAGCGCGGGGAGGCAATGAGCAGTTCTTC.

CDR3 residues: CASSDSTSYNEQFF. The CDR3 nucleotides are TGTGCCAGCAGTGATAGTACTTCCTACAATGAGCAGTTCTTC. This chain connects TRBV2 to TRBJ2-1; D is uncertain. V lost 3 bases, J lost 1 base, and 7 bases lay in between. Germline CDR1 is SNHLY and CDR2 is FYNNEI. The CDR3 is 14 residues long.

The genes are TRBV19 and TRBJ2-2; 7 bases are shared with TRBD2. CDR1 and CDR2 (germline): LNHDA, SQIVND (reference sequence). The CDR3 totals 17 residues. The V gene end was trimmed by 5 bases and the J gene end by 0 bases; junction bases not matched to a gene: 9. The CDR3 DNA follows: TGTGCCAGTAGTCCGTCTCAGAGCGGGGCGAACACCGGGGAGCTGTTTTTT. Translated: CASSPSQSGANTGELFF.

This clone was found once. The chain is built from TRBV30 and TRBJ1-1, with D perhaps TRBD1 (5 bases). Germline V lookup: CDR1 GTSNPN, CDR2 SVGIG (reference sequence). The CDR3 runs to 11 residues. V shed 5 bases and J shed 5 bases, with 9 bases lying between them. CDR3 loop: CAWGGGTEAFF. CDR3 in DNA: TGTGCCTGGGGTGGGGGGACTGAAGCTTTCTTT.

V usage is TRBV13 and J usage is TRBJ2-7; 7 bases align to TRBD2. The CDR3 consists of 15 residues. Germline trimming cut 0 bases from V and 4 bases from J; bases unmatched to any gene: 6. The germline gives CDR1 PRHDT, CDR2 FYEKMQ (reference sequence). The CDR3 DNA follows: TGTGCCAGCAGCTTAGGCCGCAAGCGGGATTACGAGCAGTACGTC. Protein product: CASSLGRKRDYEQYV.

J is TRBJ1-1 and V is TRBV10-3; D call uncertain. The CDR3 length is 15 residues. Germline CDR1 and CDR2: ENHRY and SYGVKD. V lost 3 bases and J 4 bases, leaving 15 bases between the germline ends. The CDR3 nucleotides read TGTGCCATCAGTGATGACCCTTTGCCGGTCACTGAAGCTTTCTTT. Protein product: CAISDDPLPVTEAFF.

This chain uses TRBV6-1 with TRBJ2-7; 7 nucleotides align to TRBD2. Germline V gene lookup returns CDR1 MNHNS and CDR2 SASEGT. This CDR3 is built from 17 residues. J gave up 0 bases and V 4 bases, and 12 bases lay outside the gene matches. The CDR3 DNA reads TGTGCCAGCAGTGGGCCAGGGTGGGGCGGGAGCTCCTACGAGCAGTACTTC. Its translation: CASSGPGWGGSSYEQYF.

The V call is TRBV6-1, the J call TRBJ1-1, with D uncertain. V was clipped by 7 bases and J by 8 bases, with 14 bases between them. The CDR3 runs to 12 residues. Germline CDR1 and CDR2: MNHNS and SASEGT. The chain's CDR3 is CASIPGGSEAFF. The DNA of the CDR3 is TGTGCCAGCATCCCAGGCGGCTCGGAAGCTTTCTTT.

This clone was seen more than once but under ten times. The V and J genes are TRBV28 and TRBJ2-3, with 10 bases lining up with TRBD2. Germline V lookup: CDR1 MDHEN, CDR2 SYDVKM. This CDR3 has 15 residues. V was pared by 4 bases and J by 6 bases, with 7 bases of the junction left unmatched. The CDR3 here is CASSSTGTSDDTQYF. The CDR3 nucleotides are TGTGCCAGCAGTTCTACCGGGACTAGCGATGATACGCAGTATTTT.

In this sample, this clone turned up once. This rearrangement joins TRBV19 to TRBJ1-2; D not resolved. Looked up from germline, CDR1 is LNHDA and CDR2 is SQIVND (reference sequence). Deletions cut 7 bases from V and 4 bases from J, with 16 bases between. The CDR3 spans 14 residues. CDR3 coding DNA: TGTGCCAGTACAAGTTACGGAGAAGGCTATGGCTACACCTTC. Encoded protein: CASTSYGEGYGYTF.

The genes are TRBV30 and TRBJ2-1; maybe TRBD1 (5 bases). The germline V and J ends were trimmed by 2 bases and 10 bases, with 15 bases remaining between them. The CDR3 runs to 13 residues. CDR1 is GTSNPN, CDR2 SVGIG, per germline (reference sequence). In nucleotides, the CDR3 is TGTGCCTGGAGTTTAGGGGTAGGTTCGGAGCAGTTCTTC. It translates to CAWSLGVGSEQFF.